These 29 T cell receptor beta chains were all obtained from the same sample, sequenced in a study of blood T cell repertoires in COVID-19. Sequencing was performed with immunoSEQ multiplex PCR; in TCRdb, only in-frame clones are kept and a portion is missing. The sample holds more than 95,000 clones, more than 75% seen once. The material sequenced was peripheral blood. The origin of the receptors is a man aged 50 to 60 with acute or convalescent COVID-19.

This rearrangement joins TRBV2 to TRBJ2-1, with D tentatively TRBD1 (6 bases). Trimming removed 1 base from V and 4 bases from J, with 8 bases in between. This CDR3 region has 14 residues. The germline gives CDR1 SNHLY, CDR2 FYNNEI. The CDR3 sequence is CASSEGTVYNEQFF. The CDR3 DNA is TGTGCCAGCAGTGAAGGGACAGTTTACAATGAGCAGTTCTTC.

This chain links TRBV5-1 with TRBJ2-7, with 7 bases lining up with TRBD1. The CDR3 has 15 amino acids. CDR1 SGHRS and CDR2 YFSETQ come from the germline V gene. V lost 4 bases, J lost 0 bases, and 7 bases stayed unmatched. This chain's CDR3 is CASSPGPGGSYEQYF. For the CDR3, the DNA is TGCGCCAGCAGCCCGGGACCAGGGGGCTCCTACGAGCAGTACTTC.

The chain links TRBV9 to TRBJ1-5; D possibly corresponds to TRBD1 (6 bases). Germline CDR1 SGDLS, CDR2 YYNGEE. This CDR3 spans 15 amino acids. The germline V and J ends were trimmed by 7 bases and 0 bases, with 14 bases remaining between them. The CDR3 loop is CASARGGHSNQPQHF. The CDR3 DNA reads TGTGCCAGCGCTCGCGGGGGGCATAGCAATCAGCCCCAGCATTTT. The whole variable domain, remainder taken from reference TRBV9 and TRBJ1-5, is DSGVTQTPKHLITATGQRVTLRCSPRSGDLSVYWYQQSLDQGLQFLIQYYNGEERAKGNILERFSAQQFPDLHSELNLSSLELGDSALYFCASARGGHSNQPQHFGDGTRLSIL.

A single count supports this clone. V usage is TRBV29-1 and J usage is TRBJ1-2; D gene uncertain. The germline V and J ends were trimmed by 0 bases and 5 bases, with 7 bases remaining between them. The CDR3 consists of 12 residues. Germline-derived CDR1 and CDR2 are SQVTM and ANQGSEA. This CDR3 reads CSVEDRRYGYTF. The CDR3 DNA is TGCAGCGTTGAAGATCGCAGATATGGCTACACCTTC.

This sequence joins TRBV3-1 (or the pseudogene TRBV3-2) and TRBJ2-5, with 13 bases that match TRBD2. The V gene's germline CDR1 is LGHDT and CDR2 YNNKEL (reference sequence). CDR3 length: 18 residues. Trimming cost V 3 bases and J 3 bases; bases outside gene matches: 10. Here the CDR3 reads CASSQMTSGRRWEETQYF. CDR3 DNA: TGTGCCAGCAGCCAGATGACTAGCGGGAGGAGATGGGAAGAGACCCAGTACTTC.

The chain has TRBV25-1 and TRBJ2-1; TRBD2 matches 7 bases. Germline V gene sequence: CDR1 MGHDK, CDR2 SYGVNS. The CDR3 totals 18 residues. V was clipped by 4 bases and J by 3 bases; unmatched bases: 15. Here the CDR3 reads CASSVPGTASGIYNEQFF. The CDR3 nucleotides are TGTGCCAGCAGTGTCCCAGGGACGGCCAGCGGGATCTACAATGAGCAGTTCTTC.

The chain joins TRBV19 to TRBJ2-1; 13 bases are shared with TRBD2. The V segment lost 7 bases and the J segment 5 bases; nucleotides outside the gene matches: 11. The CDR3 length is 17 residues. Looked up from germline, CDR1 is LNHDA and CDR2 is SQIVND (reference sequence). Here the CDR3 DNA reads TGTGCCAGTACCCTCCTTGGACTAGCGGGAGACCACAATGAGCAGTTCTTC. Protein product: CASTLLGLAGDHNEQFF.

The chain carries TRBV5-1 and TRBJ2-5; possibly TRBD2 for D (5 bases). The length of the CDR3 is 13 residues. Germline CDR1 SGHRS, CDR2 YFSETQ. Trimming took 0 bases from V and 4 from J, leaving 7 bases between them. In nucleotides, the CDR3 is TGCGCCAGCAGCTTGGCCGAGGGAGAGACCCAGTACTTC. It codes for CASSLAEGETQYF.

The CDR3 protein is CASRTGYGYTF. In DNA, the CDR3 is TGTGCCAGCAGGACAGGGTATGGCTACACCTTC. The V call is TRBV28, the J call TRBJ1-2, with TRBD1 identical over 7 bases. The CDR3 covers 11 residues. From germline, CDR1 is MDHEN and CDR2 SYDVKM. The J segment lost 5 bases and the V segment lost 6 bases, leaving 0 bases of the junction unmatched.

This chain joins TRBV5-1 and TRBJ2-7; 11 bases map to TRBD1. V shed 4 bases, J shed 3 bases, and the junction held 6 bases outside the gene matches. Germline CDR1 SGHRS, CDR2 YFSETQ. CDR3 length equals 15 residues. CDR3 sequence (DNA): TGCGCCAGCAGCCTAGGACAGGGGGCACTCTACGAGCAGTACTTC. It specifies CASSLGQGALYEQYF.

The chain uses TRBV18 and TRBJ1-1; TRBD1 matches at 10 bases. The trim removed 3 bases at V and 3 bases at J, leaving 4 bases unmatched. CDR1 is KGHSH, CDR2 LQKENI, per germline. This CDR3 is 15 amino acids long. The CDR3 bases are TGTGCCAGCTCACCGGGACAGGGGTTGTACACTGAAGCTTTCTTT. The encoded protein is CASSPGQGLYTEAFF.

The V gene is TRBV6-5, the J gene TRBJ2-4, with a tentative D call TRBD1 (6 bases). V was shortened by 9 bases and J by 0 bases, with 15 bases between the two germline ends. The CDR3 is made up of 15 amino acids. In germline, CDR1 is MNHEY, CDR2 SVGAGI. CDR3 nucleotide sequence: TGTGCCAGGATTAGGACAGAGCTAGCCAAAAACATTCAGTACTTC. Translation gives CARIRTELAKNIQYF.

The chain couples TRBV7-2 to TRBJ2-7; no reliable D call. The germline gives CDR1 SGHTA, CDR2 FQGNSA. Trimming stripped 4 bases from V and 0 bases from J, with 4 bases between. The CDR3 extends over 12 amino acids. This CDR3 is CASSSSSYEQYF. In nucleotides, the CDR3 is TGTGCCAGCAGCTCCAGCTCCTACGAGCAGTACTTC.

This chain connects TRBV5-5 to TRBJ2-1, with D maybe TRBD1 (7 bases). The CDR3 has 15 residues. The ends were cut back, 0 bases at V and 7 bases at J, with 14 bases in the middle. Looked up from germline, CDR1 is SGHKS and CDR2 is YYEKEE (reference sequence). The CDR3 DNA reads TGTGCCAGCAGCTTGGACCAGGGGGGTTGGAATGAGCAGTTCTTC. This codes for CASSLDQGGWNEQFF.

This clone was recorded only once. The chain couples TRBV11-3 to TRBJ2-3; 7 bases match TRBD2. The germline gives CDR1 SGHNT, CDR2 YENEEA. The CDR3 contains 16 residues. V lost 3 bases and J lost 5; bases outside the gene matches: 11. CDR3 region: CASSFPDGGSKDTQYF. CDR3 bases: TGTGCCAGCAGCTTTCCGGATGGCGGGAGTAAAGATACGCAGTATTTT.

The chain's CDR3 is CASSLGSTSTDTQYF. For the CDR3, the DNA is TGTGCCAGCAGCTTAGGTAGTACTAGCACAGATACGCAGTATTTT. This chain uses TRBV7-9 with TRBJ2-3; D call uncertain. The CDR3 is 15 amino acids. The V and J ends lost 1 base and 0 bases respectively, with 8 bases between them. Germline V gives CDR1 SEHNR, CDR2 FQNEAQ (reference sequence).

V gene TRBV30 combines with J gene TRBJ1-5; D not certain. Trimming shortened V by 3 bases and J by 9 bases, and 15 bases separated the two germline ends. CDR3 length: 13 amino acids. Germline V lookup: CDR1 GTSNPN, CDR2 SVGIG (reference sequence). The CDR3: CAWRENGLGPQHF. The CDR3 region has the DNA TGTGCCTGGAGGGAGAATGGGTTAGGGCCCCAGCATTTT.

The CDR3 loop reads CASSLGPGGGDEQFF. The DNA for the CDR3 is TGTGCCAGCAGTTTGGGCCCCGGGGGGGGTGACGAGCAGTTCTTC. The rearrangement links TRBV28 to TRBJ2-1, with 8 bases fitting TRBD2. Germline V gene lookup returns CDR1 MDHEN and CDR2 SYDVKM. The CDR3 has 15 amino acids. V was clipped by 3 bases and J by 10 bases; unmatched bases: 11.

The gene calls are TRBV10-1 and TRBJ2-2; D ambiguous. Germline CDR1 reads WNHNN; CDR2 reads SYGVQD (reference sequence). V was clipped by 4 bases and J by 6 bases, with 9 bases between them. The CDR3 is 13 residues long. The CDR3 DNA reads as TGCGCCAGCAGTGGTCCGGGTCCCGGGGAGCTGTTTTTT. Protein sequence: CASSGPGPGELFF.

The chain combines TRBV10-3 with TRBJ2-3; 12 bases are shared with TRBD2. The CDR3 runs to 14 residues. V lost 10 bases to trimming and J lost 5 bases; unmatched junction nucleotides: 7. Germline values: CDR1 ENHRY, CDR2 SYGVKD. CDR3 amino acids: CASSSGRGQDTQYF. In nucleotides, the CDR3 is TGTGCCAGCTCTAGCGGGAGGGGTCAAGATACGCAGTATTTT.

J is TRBJ1-5 and V is TRBV25-1; no clear D. The germline gives CDR1 MGHDK, CDR2 SYGVNS. The CDR3 contains 14 residues. V gave up 2 bases and J gave up 3 bases, with 8 bases separating them. This chain's CDR3 is CASSEGIFNQPQHF. CDR3 bases: TGTGCCAGCAGTGAAGGCATATTCAATCAGCCCCAGCATTTT.

The genes are TRBV27 and TRBJ2-5; possibly TRBD1 for D (5 bases). Germline CDR1 is MNHEY and CDR2 is SMNVEV (reference sequence). The germline V and J ends were trimmed by 2 bases and 0 bases, with 10 bases remaining between them. The CDR3 length is 15 residues. This CDR3 is CASSLGQGYQETQYF. CDR3 coding DNA: TGTGCCAGCAGTTTAGGGCAGGGATACCAAGAGACCCAGTACTTC.

The chain's CDR3 is CASSLLGADSYEQYF. The CDR3 DNA reads TGCGCCAGCAGCCTGTTGGGGGCGGACTCCTACGAGCAGTACTTC. The genes are TRBV4-1 and TRBJ2-7, with D perhaps matching TRBD1 (6 bases). Trimming removed 4 bases from V and 0 bases from J, with 13 bases in between. From germline, CDR1 is MGHRA and CDR2 YSYEKL. The CDR3 extends over 15 amino acids.

The CDR3 DNA reads as TGTGCCAGCAGACAGGGGATTCATTCACCCCTCCACTTT. Its translation: CASRQGIHSPLHF. This chain links TRBV27 with TRBJ1-6, with 7 bases lining up with TRBD1. V lost 6 bases, J lost 8 bases, and 4 bases stayed unmatched. Germline V gene lookup returns CDR1 MNHEY and CDR2 SMNVEV (reference sequence). The CDR3 loop spans 13 amino acids.

The V gene is TRBV7-9, the J gene TRBJ1-1; a possible D gene is TRBD1 (5 bases). CDR3 size: 14 residues. Trimming shortened V by 4 bases and J by 7 bases, and 16 bases separated the two germline ends. CDR1 and CDR2 (germline): SEHNR, FQNEAQ (reference sequence). The CDR3 DNA reads TGTGCCAGCAGCTCCCTCGGACACGCGTTTGAAGCTTTCTTT. Protein sequence: CASSSLGHAFEAFF.

The chain recombines TRBV5-1 with TRBJ2-2, with TRBD2 identical over 10 bases. V was clipped by 4 bases and J by 4 bases; unmatched bases: 4. This CDR3 is 15 amino acids long. Germline CDR1 SGHRS, CDR2 YFSETQ. CDR3 sequence: CASSRASGSTGELFF. CDR3 nucleotides: TGCGCCAGCAGCCGGGCTAGCGGGAGCACCGGGGAGCTGTTTTTT.

CDR3 protein: CASLDGRGGAEQYF. The CDR3 region has the DNA TGTGCCAGCCTTGACGGTAGGGGGGGAGCCGAGCAGTACTTC. The chain links TRBV2 to TRBJ2-7; the D gene is possibly TRBD2 (7 bases). Trimming pared 8 bases from V and 6 bases from J, leaving 20 bases between. The CDR3 totals 14 residues. In germline, CDR1 is SNHLY, CDR2 FYNNEI.

The chain recombines TRBV10-3 with TRBJ2-2; TRBD1 aligns across 8 bases. CDR3 length equals 17 residues. Per the germline V gene, CDR1 is ENHRY and CDR2 is SYGVKD. The V and J ends lost 7 bases and 5 bases, in that order; junction bases with no gene match: 15. This chain's CDR3 is CAITSGQEGSLTGELFF. The DNA of the CDR3 is TGTGCCATCACATCGGGACAGGAGGGGAGCTTGACCGGGGAGCTGTTTTTT.

The chain couples TRBV6-5 to TRBJ2-2; D possibly corresponds to TRBD1 (6 bases). Germline V lookup: CDR1 MNHEY, CDR2 SVGAGI. The V end was cut by 6 bases, the J end by 7 bases, with 12 bases between. This CDR3 comprises 13 residues. CDR3 region: CASSNRVGGELFF. The CDR3 region has the DNA TGTGCCAGCAGCAACAGGGTGGGCGGGGAGCTGTTTTTT.